The entry below describes one TCR beta chain. The assay was immunoSEQ multiplex PCR, and TCRdb's table has in-frame clones only and misses some. In the table there are about 150,000 clones, roughly nine tenths of which are singletons. This specimen comes from a study of blood T cell repertoires in COVID-19. Germline CDR1 and CDR2: KGHDR and SFDVKD. The CDR3 spans 12 residues. The V end lost 2 bases, the J end lost 7 bases, and 7 bases lay between the germline ends. The V and J genes are TRBV24-1 and TRBJ1-2; D remains unclear. Sequenced input: peripheral blood. This TCR was sampled from a man younger than 35 with COVID-19, enrolled during active disease. In DNA form, the CDR3 reads TGTGCCACCAGTGATTATCTTAGTGGCTACACCTTC. Protein product: CATSDYLSGYTF.